This T cell receptor beta chain was captured by sequencing in a study of cytomegalovirus exposure and HLA in healthy donors. PCR primers comprised 60 Vbeta and 13 Jbeta primers. Some clones are missing from TCRdb's copy, which holds only in-frame ones; the method was immunoSEQ multiplex PCR. The sample holds around 150,000 clones; approximately 83% are singletons and the top ten take around 3.1%. A word on this clone: What it binds is not known.

This CDR3 region has 14 residues. Germline-derived CDR1 and CDR2 are SGHTA and FQGNSA. V shed 4 bases and J 7 bases; nucleotides not matched to a gene: 7. General study results and limits: Association of a missense DCLRE1C variant with TCR beta V- and J-gene trimming was reported in a later analysis.

This TCR was sampled from a man aged 35-49 years in good health and CMV-seronegative. Material: PBMCs. The V call is TRBV7-2, the J call TRBJ2-5; the match to TRBD2 covers 9 bases. CDR3 bases: TGTGCCAGCAGCTACACTAGCGGGCCCAGGACCCAGTACTTC. Its protein is CASSYTSGPRTQYF.